Sequencing of this T cell receptor beta chain was carried out in a study of pediatric ulcerative colitis. Rectal tissue came from one to two pinch biopsies taken at colonoscopy. Findings of the study overall: Substantially fewer templates came from two patients' blood samples. Ulcerative colitis patients shared more blood-rectal clones than controls.

Sequencing was performed with immunoSEQ multiplex PCR; in TCRdb, only in-frame clones are kept and a portion is missing. The sample shows roughly 45,000 clones, about 78% of them seen only once. The CDR3 consists of 17 residues. CDR1 is SQVTM and CDR2 is ANQGSEA in the germline V gene. V gave up 3 bases and J gave up 3 bases; unmatched junction bases: 13. The sample holds a few counts of this clone. Its antigen remains unidentified. The sequenced sample consisted of gut tissue. The source of this sequence is a girl between 5 and 17 years old with moderate ulcerative colitis. The chain is built from TRBV29-1 and TRBJ2-1; 8 nucleotides match TRBD2. CDR3 sequence (DNA): TGCAGCGTTGAGGGACTAGAGGGCCGGTCCTACTACAATGAGCAGTTCTTC. Residues: CSVEGLEGRSYYNEQFF.